This record concerns one TCR beta chain sequence. Its antigen is unidentified. Per germline, CDR1 LGHDT and CDR2 YNNKEL (reference sequence). V was clipped by 1 base and J by 12 bases; unmatched bases: 12. CDR3 length: 16 residues. Measured with immunoSEQ multiplex PCR; TCRdb has only the in-frame clones, and not every one. The sample has fewer than 150,000 clones; approximately 90% are singletons. The data belong to a study of T cell responses to AZD1222 COVID-19 vaccine. Study-level findings and limits: With two AZD1222 doses given, Spike-specific TCR breadth and depth both rose. After the peak T cell response, and only then, were repertoires sampled.

The sequence derives from an adult in good health. The J gene is TRBJ2-1, the V gene TRBV3-1 (or the pseudogene TRBV3-2); TRBD2 matches 10 bases. The sequences come from peripheral blood, collected on day 0 of AZD1222 vaccination. CDR3 sequence reads: CASSQGSGGASPGQFF. The CDR3 DNA is TGTGCCAGCAGCCAAGGGAGCGGGGGGGCCAGTCCTGGGCAGTTCTTC.